Listed below are T cell receptor beta chains from one sample, sequenced in a study of CD8 T cells in ankylosing spondylitis. Using its own MiXCR run on the 5' RACE reads, TCRdb lists one record per CDR3 protein. Altogether some 240,000 distinct CDR3 sequences are present, more than 15% being singletons, with the ten largest covering around 30%. Sequencing used blood, either unsorted or a sorted T cell fraction (not recorded which). The receptors here all came from a male donor with ankylosing spondylitis or in good health (not recorded which). Both conserved end residues are trimmed from each CDR3. Each record gives: V gene, CDR3 protein.

TRBV6-2/TRBV6-3	ASSYLQTSEFEQF
TRBV7-9	ASSDPGQGSYEQY
TRBV12-3/TRBV12-4	ASSFMADTQY
TRBV25-1	ASMVGVGEQY
TRBV18	ASSPPDRTNTYEQY
TRBV6-5	ASSYAETYEQY
TRBV4-2	ASSQDEGIEQS
TRBV5-1	ASSLGPSGTNNEQF
TRBV6-4	ASSDSFQGAADTQY
TRBV19	ASSISSAGYTGELF
TRBV6-1	ASTDEWAGLAKETQY
TRBV6-1	ASSVGTIIYNKQF
TRBV5-1	ASSLSEWEETDTQY
TRBV5-1	ASSAIGGSGGTGELF
TRBV9	ASSVGLADTDTQY
TRBV6-2/TRBV6-3	ASRGTPGYNEQF
TRBV30	AWSEGLVDHVLT
TRBV6-5	ASSYGLAGAYNEQF
TRBV20-1	SARGLLAGQHEQY
TRBV4-1	ASSQDLSSGRSDPSTDTQY
TRBV2	ASISASSYEQY
TRBV9	ASSVATRTGGPGDTQY
TRBV6-1	ASSRTGTANEQY
TRBV29-1	SVGDGQANYGYT
TRBV7-2	ASSWAGTEGSYEQY
TRBV7-2	ASSLGGPRNNEQF
TRBV29-1	SVGGLAGINEQF
TRBV29-1	SVEDRSGTSGVETQY
TRBV6-2/TRBV6-3	ASRGTGSYNEQF
TRBV29-1	SVRTPEGYQNIQY
TRBV29-1	SDLDNYNEQF
TRBV7-6	ASSLGGLADYNEQF
TRBV5-6	ASSLAGTEELETQY
TRBV29-1	SGHGQEGTSGTETQY
TRBV6-5	ASSYSGRAFTETQY
TRBV4-2	ASSPTSGSSDEQY
TRBV29-1	SVTGTYSYEQY
TRBV23-1	ASIIPQGTGVLNEQF
TRBV10-3	AINPGQGEENQY
TRBV12-3/TRBV12-4	ASGVGGRDNEQF
TRBV15	ATSRQRGRYNEQF
TRBV15	ATGEAGSLSNEQF
TRBV3-1	ASSPPGVEEDGYT
TRBV27	ASSLTRGRGHYGYT
TRBV6-5	ASSPEGETQY
TRBV6-5	ASSYLNRGHQETQY
TRBV12-3/TRBV12-4	ASSEATGTYNEQF
TRBV14	ASSLPGTSGYTGELF
TRBV27	ASSFWTSGRRTGELF
TRBV4-1	ASSPSATSVNEQF
TRBV20-1	SARGLFTGELF